The T cell receptor (beta chain) under discussion was sequenced for a study of beta chain features in type 1 diabetes. Study context: Across all samples, 100 million to 130 million sorted cells were examined.

Trimming took 4 bases from V and 4 from J; bases not matched to a gene: 6. CDR3 length equals 14 residues. The V gene's germline CDR1 is GTSNPN and CDR2 SVGIG (reference sequence). Study-level results: Shortening of TCRB CDR3s, moderate but significant, appeared in all four CD4+ subsets of Type 1 diabetes patients.

The entirety of the isolated RNA underwent reverse transcription, so expressed TCRB transcripts were sequenced. Naive, central memory and regulatory T cell samples averaged around 3.3 million reads. Using immunoSEQ multiplex PCR, the repertoire was profiled, and TCRdb retains in-frame clones only, with some absent. The data show hundreds of thousands of clones, about an eighth seen once. With respect to this clone: Its target is unknown.

The sample consisted of naive CD4+ T cells from blood. The chain couples TRBV30 to TRBJ2-3; 9 bases match TRBD2. This sequence was found in a man between 18 and 29 years old with type 1 diabetes. The CDR3 DNA follows: TGTGCCTGGAATACGCGGGGGGGCCCAGATACGCAGTATTTT. This gives the protein CAWNTRGGPDTQYF. Filled out from reference TRBV30 and TRBJ2-3, the complete variable domain reads SQTIHQWPATLVQPVGSPLSLECTVEGTSNPNLYWYRQAAGRGLQLLFYSVGIGQISSEVPQNLSASRPQDRQFILSSKKLLLSDSGFYLCAWNTRGGPDTQYFGPGTRLTVL.